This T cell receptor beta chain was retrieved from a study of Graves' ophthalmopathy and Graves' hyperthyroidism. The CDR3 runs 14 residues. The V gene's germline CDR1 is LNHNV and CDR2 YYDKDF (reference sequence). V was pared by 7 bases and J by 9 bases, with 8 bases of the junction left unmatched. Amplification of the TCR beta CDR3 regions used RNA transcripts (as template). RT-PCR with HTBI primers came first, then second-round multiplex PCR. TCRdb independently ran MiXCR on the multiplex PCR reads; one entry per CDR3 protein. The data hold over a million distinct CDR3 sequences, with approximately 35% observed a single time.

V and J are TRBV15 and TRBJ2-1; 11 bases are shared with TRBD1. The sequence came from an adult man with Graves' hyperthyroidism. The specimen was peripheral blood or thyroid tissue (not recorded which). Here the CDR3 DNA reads TGTGCCACCATACAGGACAGGGGGCCAGGTGAGCAGTTCTTC. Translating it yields CATIQDRGPGEQFF.